The clone carrying this T cell receptor beta chain was seen at least ten times. Its antigen is undetermined. In donors with ophthalmopathy, activity was moderate-to-severe, with CAS ≥3, NOSPECS ≥4 and duration under 3 months. Transcripts of RNA were the source for amplifying TCR beta CDR3 regions. HTBI-primed RT-PCR formed the first round, and a multiplex PCR formed the second. TCRdb reprocessed the multiplex PCR reads via MiXCR and lists one record per CDR3 protein. Of approximately 700,000 distinct CDR3 sequences listed, roughly 41% are singletons. The sample belongs to a study of Graves' ophthalmopathy and Graves' hyperthyroidism. Study-wide results and caveats: Blood also harbored most expanded thyroid clonotypes above 0.001 frequency. A model of 13 signatures distinguished ophthalmopathy from stable hyperthyroidism at roughly 87% sensitivity and nearly 82% specificity.

The CDR3 is 13 amino acids. Germline CDR1 SNHLY, CDR2 FYNNEI. Trimming removed 6 bases at V and 8 bases at J, with 14 bases between. This receptor was identified in an adult man with Graves' ophthalmopathy. The specimen was peripheral blood. The rearrangement uses TRBV2 and TRBJ1-3; D possibly corresponds to TRBD1 (6 bases). The CDR3 sequence: CASRVGQDDTIYF. As DNA, the CDR3 is TGTGCCAGCAGAGTGGGACAAGATGACACCATATATTTT. Together with reference TRBV2 and TRBJ1-3, the CDR3 gives the full variable domain: EPEVTQTPSHQVTQMGQEVILRCVPISNHLYFYWYRQILGQKVEFLVSFYNNEISEKSEIFDDQFSVERPDGSNFTLKIRSTKLEDSAMYFCASRVGQDDTIYFGEGSWLTVV.